The TCR beta chain under discussion was sequenced for a study of T-cell reconstitution after alpha-beta-depleted transplantation in children. V dropped 7 bases and J dropped 8 bases, with 17 bases sitting between them. This CDR3 region has 13 residues. Looked up from germline, CDR1 is MNHEY and CDR2 is SVGEGT. For TCRbeta, the library was prepared with unique molecular identifiers. Using its own MiXCR run on the PCR reads, TCRdb lists one record per CDR3 protein. The sample includes hundreds of thousands of distinct CDR3 sequences, 13% of them seen just once. J is TRBJ1-2 and V is TRBV6-2 or TRBV6-3, with D unresolved. The TCR comes from a human donor who donated a stem cell graft to a child with Fanconi anemia. Sample: PBMCs, taken from the stem cell graft. The CDR3 sequence is CASTNPPGGGYTF. The CDR3 region has the DNA TGTGCCAGCACTAATCCCCCCGGAGGCGGCTACACCTTC.